This T cell receptor (beta chain) was recovered during a study of cytomegalovirus exposure and HLA in healthy donors. Study-wide points: The study labeled 150 to 200 TCR beta chains cytomegalovirus-associated. The authors later found HLA-associated TCR beta chains more clonally expanded than equally common others.

Researchers ran the PCR with 60 Vbeta and 13 Jbeta primers. This table comes from immunoSEQ multiplex PCR, and its TCRdb copy is limited to in-frame clones, with some not included. The table shows roughly 180,000 clones, with about 9% occurring only once. Comments on this clone: The antigen remains undetermined.

This CDR3 region has 14 residues. The V and J ends lost 3 bases and 5 bases respectively, with 13 bases between them. The V gene's germline CDR1 is MNHNS and CDR2 SASEGT. The sequenced sample consisted of PBMCs. This chain links TRBV6-1 with TRBJ1-2; weak D call: TRBD1 (6 bases). This clonotype was obtained from a woman aged 30 to 39 in good health and CMV-seropositive. The CDR3 nucleotides read TGTGCCAGCAGTGACAGGGGCAGGCGGTATGGCTACACCTTC. Its protein product is CASSDRGRRYGYTF.